This note documents a single T cell receptor (beta chain) sequence. Combining a sample-barcoded 5' primer with a J-beta primer mix, a second PCR ran for about 7 to 11 cycles. TCRdb used MiXCR to reprocess the 5' RACE reads, holding one entry per CDR3 protein. This repertoire shows approximately 940,000 distinct CDR3 sequences, 48% found once; its top ten account for around 15%. Looked up from germline, CDR1 is LNHNV and CDR2 is YYDKDF (reference sequence). The CDR3 consists of 21 residues. The data belong to a study of blood T cells in healthy people across ages. The gene calls are TRBV15 and TRBJ2-7, with 13 bases lining up with TRBD2. The last part of the DNA fits TRBJ2-4 better; the J call may be wrong. The material sequenced was blood. The receptor comes from a man aged 25-45 years in good health. In nucleotides, the CDR3 is TGTGCCACCAGCACGCCAATATCGACTAGCGGGAGGATCGGAGCCAAAAACATTCAGTACTTC. Amino acids: CATSTPISTSGRIGAKNIQYF.